The sequence of this T cell receptor beta chain was determined in a study of technical replicates of blood from a few donors. Sequencing used immunoSEQ multiplex PCR; TCRdb keeps in-frame clones, though not all of them. This table has about 75,000 clones, approximately 96% appearing once. The CDR3 loop spans 15 amino acids. Trimming took 0 bases from V and 0 from J, leaving 7 bases between them. CDR1 and CDR2 (germline): ENHRY, SYGVKD. This clonotype was obtained from a human donor in good health. Sequencing was carried out using T cells isolated from PBMCs. The V and J genes are TRBV10-3 and TRBJ2-3; D perhaps matches TRBD2 (5 bases). CDR3 DNA: TGTGCCATCAGTGAGTCACGGACTAGCACAGATACGCAGTATTTT. Translated, it gives CAISESRTSTDTQYF.